In this sample, the clone carrying this T cell receptor (beta chain) turned up a few times. Antigen specificity is unknown. The entry originates in a study of beta chain features in type 1 diabetes. Whole-study findings and limits: Researchers report that Type 1 diabetes patients had moderately but significantly shorter TCRB CDR3s across all four CD4+ subsets.

Expressed TCRB transcripts were sequenced because the isolated RNA had all been reverse transcribed beforehand. TCRdb's table, derived via immunoSEQ multiplex PCR, lists solely in-frame clones and lacks some. The sample holds about 300,000 clones, approximately 12% seen once. Purity of each sorted population was above 95%. Material: naive CD4+ T cells from blood. This clonotype was obtained from a woman under 30 with type 1 diabetes.

CDR3 nucleotides: TGTGCCAGTAGTACCACGACAGGGGGAGGCATTCAGTACTTC. Amino acids: CASSTTTGGGIQYF. The chain carries TRBV19 and TRBJ2-4, with TRBD1 matching over 9 bases. Germline-derived CDR1 and CDR2 are LNHDA and SQIVND (reference sequence). CDR3 size: 14 residues. The V segment lost 4 bases and the J segment 9 bases; nucleotides outside the gene matches: 7.